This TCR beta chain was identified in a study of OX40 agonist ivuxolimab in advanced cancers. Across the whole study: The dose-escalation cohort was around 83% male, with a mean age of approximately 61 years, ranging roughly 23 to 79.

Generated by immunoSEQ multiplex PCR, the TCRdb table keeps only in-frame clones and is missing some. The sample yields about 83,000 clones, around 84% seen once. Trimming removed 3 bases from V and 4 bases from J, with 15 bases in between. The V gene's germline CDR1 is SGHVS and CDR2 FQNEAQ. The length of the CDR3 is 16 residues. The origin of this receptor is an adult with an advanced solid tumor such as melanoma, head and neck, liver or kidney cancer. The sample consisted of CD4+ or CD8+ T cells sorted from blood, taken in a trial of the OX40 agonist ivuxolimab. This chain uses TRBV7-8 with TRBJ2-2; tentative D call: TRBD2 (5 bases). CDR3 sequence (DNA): TGTGCCAGCAGCTTTGAGCTAGCCTGGGCCACCGGGGAGCTGTTTTTT. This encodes CASSFELAWATGELFF.